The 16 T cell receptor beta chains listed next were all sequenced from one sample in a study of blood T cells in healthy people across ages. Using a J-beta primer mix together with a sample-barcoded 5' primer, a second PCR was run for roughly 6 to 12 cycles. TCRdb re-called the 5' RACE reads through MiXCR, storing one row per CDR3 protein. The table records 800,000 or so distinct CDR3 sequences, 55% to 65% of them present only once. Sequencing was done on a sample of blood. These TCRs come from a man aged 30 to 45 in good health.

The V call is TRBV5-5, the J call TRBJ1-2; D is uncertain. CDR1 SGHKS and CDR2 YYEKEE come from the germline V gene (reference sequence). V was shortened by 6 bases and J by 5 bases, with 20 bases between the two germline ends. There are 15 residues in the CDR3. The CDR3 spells CASNRPEWVEYGYTF. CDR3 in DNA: TGTGCCAGCAACAGACCCGAGTGGGTTGAATATGGCTACACCTTC.

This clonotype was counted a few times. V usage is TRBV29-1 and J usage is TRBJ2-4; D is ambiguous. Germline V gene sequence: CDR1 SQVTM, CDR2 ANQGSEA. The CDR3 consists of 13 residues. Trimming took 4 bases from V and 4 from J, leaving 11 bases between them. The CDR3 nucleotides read TGCAGCGTTGTTGCGGATCTGAAAAACATTCAGTACTTC. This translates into CSVVADLKNIQYF. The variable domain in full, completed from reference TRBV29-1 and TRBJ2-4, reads SAVISQKPSRDICQRGTSLTIQCQVDSQVTMMFWYRQQPGQSLTLIATANQGSEATYESGFVIDKFPISRPNLTFSTLTVSNMSPEDSSIYLCSVVADLKNIQYFGAGTRLSVL.

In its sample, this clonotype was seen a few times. Written as DNA, the CDR3 is TGCAGTTGGGGGAAAAAGACCTACGAGCAGTACTTC. It encodes CSWGKKTYEQYF. The chain uses TRBV20-1 and TRBJ2-7, with D perhaps TRBD1 or TRBD2 (5 bases each). This CDR3 has 12 residues. Germline V CDR1 and CDR2: DFQATT, SNEGSKA (reference sequence). Trimming pared 8 bases from V and 2 bases from J, leaving 13 bases between.

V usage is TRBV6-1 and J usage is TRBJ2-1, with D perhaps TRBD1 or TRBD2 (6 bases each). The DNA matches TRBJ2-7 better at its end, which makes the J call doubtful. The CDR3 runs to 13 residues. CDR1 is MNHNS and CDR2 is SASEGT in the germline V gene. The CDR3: CASSEAGQREQYF. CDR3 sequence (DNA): TGTGCCAGCAGTGAGGCGGGACAAAGGGAGCAGTACTTC.

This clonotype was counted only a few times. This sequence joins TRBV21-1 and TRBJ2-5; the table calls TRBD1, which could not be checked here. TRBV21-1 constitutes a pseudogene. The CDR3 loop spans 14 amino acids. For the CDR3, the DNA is TGTGCCAGCAGCAAAGGGGACCTGTCGGAGACCCAGTACTTC. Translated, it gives CASSKGDLSETQYF.

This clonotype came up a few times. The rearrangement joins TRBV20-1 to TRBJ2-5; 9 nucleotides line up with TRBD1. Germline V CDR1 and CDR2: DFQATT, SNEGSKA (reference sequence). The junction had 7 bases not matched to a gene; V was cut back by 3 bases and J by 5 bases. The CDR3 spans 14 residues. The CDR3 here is CSASAPGQGETQYF. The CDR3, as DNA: TGCAGTGCTAGTGCACCGGGACAGGGCGAGACCCAGTACTTC.

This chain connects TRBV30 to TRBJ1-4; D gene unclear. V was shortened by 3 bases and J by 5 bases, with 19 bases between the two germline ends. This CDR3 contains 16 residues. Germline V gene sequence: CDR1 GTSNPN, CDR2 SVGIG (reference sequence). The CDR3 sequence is CAWSDDFRTPNEKLFF. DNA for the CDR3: TGTGCCTGGAGCGACGACTTCAGGACGCCGAATGAAAAACTGTTTTTT.

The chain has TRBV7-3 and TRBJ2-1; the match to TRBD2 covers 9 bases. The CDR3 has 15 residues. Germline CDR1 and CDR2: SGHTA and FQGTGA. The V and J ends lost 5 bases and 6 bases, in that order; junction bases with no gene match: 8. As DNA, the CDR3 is TGTGCCAGCAGCCCCGATAGCGGGGGCGGCAATGAGCAGTTCTTC. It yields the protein CASSPDSGGGNEQFF.

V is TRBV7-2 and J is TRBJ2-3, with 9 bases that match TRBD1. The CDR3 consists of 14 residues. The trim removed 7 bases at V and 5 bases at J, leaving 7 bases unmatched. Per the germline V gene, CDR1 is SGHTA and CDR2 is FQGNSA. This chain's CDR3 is CASTPTGGGDTQYF. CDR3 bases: TGTGCCAGCACCCCGACAGGGGGGGGAGATACGCAGTATTTT.

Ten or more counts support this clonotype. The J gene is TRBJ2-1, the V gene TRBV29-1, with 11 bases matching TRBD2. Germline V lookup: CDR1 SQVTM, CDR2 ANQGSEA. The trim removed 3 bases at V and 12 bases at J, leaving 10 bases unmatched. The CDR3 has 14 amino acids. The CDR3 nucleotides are TGCAGCGTTGAGCTAGCGGGGGGCCACTCCAGGCAGTTCTTC. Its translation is CSVELAGGHSRQFF.

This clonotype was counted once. The chain's CDR3 is CASNLGLAGGETQYF. In DNA, the CDR3 is TGTGCCAGCAACTTGGGGCTAGCGGGGGGAGAGACCCAGTACTTC. The chain is built from TRBV12-3 or TRBV12-4 and TRBJ2-5; 11 nucleotides match TRBD2. V gave up 7 bases and J gave up 4 bases; unmatched junction bases: 8. The CDR3 is 15 amino acids.

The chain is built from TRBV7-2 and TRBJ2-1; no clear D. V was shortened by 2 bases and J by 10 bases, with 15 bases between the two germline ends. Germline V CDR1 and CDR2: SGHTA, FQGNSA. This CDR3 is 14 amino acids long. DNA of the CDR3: TGTGCCAGCAGCTTACGTCTCCGTGCGGTAGAGCAGTTCTTC. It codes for CASSLRLRAVEQFF.

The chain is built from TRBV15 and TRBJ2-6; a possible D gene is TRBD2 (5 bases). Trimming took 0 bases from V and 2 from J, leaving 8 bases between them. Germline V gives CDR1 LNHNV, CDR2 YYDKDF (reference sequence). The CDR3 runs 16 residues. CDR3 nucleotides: TGTGCCACCAGCAGAGATATGCGGGCTGGGGCCAACGTCCTGACTTTC. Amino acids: CATSRDMRAGANVLTF.

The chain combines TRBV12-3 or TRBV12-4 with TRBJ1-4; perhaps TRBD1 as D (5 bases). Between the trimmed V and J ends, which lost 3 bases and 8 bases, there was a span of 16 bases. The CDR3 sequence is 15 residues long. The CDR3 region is CASSLSGAMGEKLFF. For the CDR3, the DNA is TGTGCCAGCAGTTTGTCTGGGGCTATGGGGGAAAAACTGTTTTTT.

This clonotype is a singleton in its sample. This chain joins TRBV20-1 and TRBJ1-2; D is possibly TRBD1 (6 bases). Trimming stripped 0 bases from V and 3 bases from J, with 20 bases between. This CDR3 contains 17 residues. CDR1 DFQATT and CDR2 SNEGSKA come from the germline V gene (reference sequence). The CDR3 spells CSARDPDRSSLDYGYTF. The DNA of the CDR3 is TGCAGTGCTAGAGACCCTGACAGGTCTTCCTTGGACTATGGCTACACCTTC.

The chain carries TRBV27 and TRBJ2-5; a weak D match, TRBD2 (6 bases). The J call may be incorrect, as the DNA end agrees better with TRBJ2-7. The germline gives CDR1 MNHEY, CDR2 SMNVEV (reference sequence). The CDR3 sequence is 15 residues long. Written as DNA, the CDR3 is TGTGCCAGCAGTTTAGGTAGCGGCCCCCCCCACGAGCAGTACTTC. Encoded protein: CASSLGSGPPHEQYF.